This T cell receptor (beta chain) was profiled in a study of shared clonotypes between healthy human individuals (TCRdb year 2020). In the study overall: A couple of women and a few men aged 18 to 49 years were included in the cohort. To increase sequencing depth and limit assay-specific biases, TCR repertoire library preparation and sequencing were carried out by different laboratories using diverse techniques. To estimate repertoire size and how much clonotype sharing occurs between individuals, the study deeply sequenced the blood TCR repertoires of five healthy adults. Between about 0.8 and 9 billion PBMCs per donor were obtained by leukapheresis. For each donor, CD4 naive and CD4 memory were each given three plates, CD8 naive was given two plates, and CD8 memory was given one plate.

TCR CDR3 regions were amplified from genomic DNA by multiplex PCR using the deep immunoSEQ assay. For each cell subset, the extracted genomic DNA was distributed evenly across all wells of several immunoSEQ 96-well plates, and each plate served as one replicate. For sorted subsets, approximately 210 ng genomic DNA, equal to about 30,000 T cell genomes, was loaded into each replicate PCR. Purified libraries were quantified with a Qubit 3.0 fluorometer, sized on a Bioanalyzer 2100, and re-quantified with the KAPA Library Quantification kit. Each immunoSEQ 96-well plate was sequenced on its own single-read 150-cycle Illumina NextSeq 550 flow cell. Per the original workflow: Because only junctional sequences without quality scores were contained in the immunoSEQ output, filtering matching that applied to full-length reads could not be performed. To assign V/J genes and CDR3, sequences were annotated against IMGT germline references using PyIR, a Python wrapper for IgBLAST v1.9. Reads were removed for weak V/J assignments (E-value above 1e-6), missing CDR3, stop codons, out-of-frame junctions, or ambiguous translated residues. V3J clonotypes were defined as sequences sharing the same inferred V gene, J gene, and CDR3 amino acid sequence. To compute the percentage overlap between repertoires, the number of shared unique clonotypes was divided by the size of the smaller repertoire. Richness of each repertoire was evaluated using RTK rarefaction, the Chao1 estimator, and Recon v2.1 estimates of unobserved clonotypes. OLGA was used to compute generation probabilities for all TCRbeta clonotypes that the gDNA method yielded from four donors. The table was pulled from immuneACCESS by TCRdb, which kept in-frame rearrangements only. Such tables lose some clones; where checked, under half of the loss comes from unresolved V genes, and the rest has no known cause. V and J calls and clone size follow that table, whereas D and trimming were derived from the DNA. A total of roughly 700,000 clones appear in this sample, about 74% of them only once. Of the sample, 1.7% is held by the ten largest clones.

The donors were healthy, HIV-negative adults with no recently reported acute infections or vaccinations. Every donor was a Caucasian adult residing in Nashville, Tennessee, USA. CD4+ T cells were enriched by magnetic negative selection, after which naive cells were positively selected on CD45RA and the negative fraction was taken as the memory subset. Blood was obtained by leukapheresis, after which PBMCs were separated by Ficoll-Histopaque density gradient centrifugation and cryopreserved in liquid nitrogen vapor phase. Analytical flow cytometry was used to check the purity and quantity of every magnetically sorted T cell population. Genomic DNA was isolated from each sorted fraction and quantified by UV absorbance on a Nanodrop 2000c. Sequences SGDLS (CDR1) and YYNGEE (CDR2) are obtained from the germline V gene. Germline trimming: 0 bases from V, 4 bases from J; junction bases outside gene matches: 12. Measured from the cysteine to the phenylalanine, the CDR3 is 19 residues long. Here the CDR3 DNA is all that survives: 57 bases in frame from base 1.

About this clone itself: What this receptor recognizes is not known. Base qualities are not at hand, and no much larger clone is one base apart.

What the research found in general, with its limitations: Naive subsets generally had larger estimated clonotype richness than memory subsets did. Because the study included only a small number of donors, the genetic and exposure-history diversity represented was limited. Sampling was limited to blood, and TCR repertoires in tissue likely differ from TCR repertoires in blood. Across several donors, about 5% of naive CD4, around 3.5% of naive CD8, approximately 2.5% of memory CD4, and 0.3% to 0.45% of memory CD8 clonotypes were shared. Higher generation probabilities were observed for clonotypes shared by all four sorted-subset donors than for non-shared clonotypes. Pairwise subsampling led to the expectation that sequencing depth would affect the degree of clonotype sharing among donors. Even with the large sequencing depth, rarefaction of the sorted-subset datasets indicated that sequencing was incomplete.

The material sequenced was memory CD4+ T cells sorted from blood. In light of the paper, this sample's cell subset or site label describes: CD45RA-negative fraction. The sequence derives from a woman aged 30 to 39 in good health. The chain was built from TRBV9 and TRBJ2-3, with 12 bases in between that match TRBD2. The CDR3 is CASSVAIISSGRDADTQYF. The bases read TGTGCCAGCAGCGTAGCCATAATCTCTAGCGGGAGGGACGCAGATACGCAGTATTTT. Here the CDR3 is joined to the reference TRBV9 and TRBJ2-3 genes, and the full variable domain is: DSGVTQTPKHLITATGQRVTLRCSPRSGDLSVYWYQQSLDQGLQFLIQYYNGEERAKGNILERFSAQQFPDLHSELNLSSLELGDSALYFCASSVAIISSGRDADTQYFGPGTRLTVL.